These 5 T cell receptor beta chains were sequenced from one sample in a study of identical twins. In TCRdb, the 5' RACE reads were re-called with MiXCR into one record per CDR3 protein. Of around 690,000 distinct CDR3 sequences listed, approximately 22% were seen once; the top ten hold over 4%. The data also belong to a second study, concerning T cells expressing NK-cell markers.

Input material: PBMCs. These receptors were collected from a woman in her late teens or twenties in good health.

V and J are TRBV20-1 and TRBJ2-7; maybe TRBD1 (6 bases). The germline V and J ends were trimmed by 4 bases and 0 bases, with 16 bases remaining between them. This CDR3 is 15 amino acids long. Looked up from germline, CDR1 is DFQATT and CDR2 is SNEGSKA (reference sequence). As DNA, the CDR3 is TGCAGTGCTACCAAACCAGACAGGAGCTCCTACGAGCAGTACTTC. It encodes CSATKPDRSSYEQYF.

This clonotype was counted between two and nine times. The CDR3 sequence: CASSDPGRYYEQYF. The CDR3 nucleotides read TGTGCCAGCAGTGACCCAGGACGGTACTACGAGCAGTACTTC. V is TRBV6-1 and J is TRBJ2-7; D unclear. The length of the CDR3 is 14 residues. Germline V gene lookup returns CDR1 MNHNS and CDR2 SASEGT. The germline V and J ends were trimmed by 3 bases and 3 bases, with 12 bases remaining between them.

V and J are TRBV9 and TRBJ2-1; D perhaps matches TRBD2 (6 bases). The ends were cut back, 3 bases at V and 0 bases at J, with 13 bases in the middle. The CDR3 sequence is 16 residues long. Germline-derived CDR1 and CDR2 are SGDLS and YYNGEE. The CDR3 DNA reads TGTGCCAGCAGCGAGCGGGCGACGTACTCCTACAATGAGCAGTTCTTC. Amino acids: CASSERATYSYNEQFF. The whole variable domain, filled in from reference TRBV9 and TRBJ2-1, reads DSGVTQTPKHLITATGQRVTLRCSPRSGDLSVYWYQQSLDQGLQFLIQYYNGEERAKGNILERFSAQQFPDLHSELNLSSLELGDSALYFCASSERATYSYNEQFFGPGTRLTVL.

This clonotype turned up a few times. The chain links TRBV15 to TRBJ2-5; D may be TRBD1 (5 bases). Germline V lookup: CDR1 LNHNV, CDR2 YYDKDF (reference sequence). The CDR3 is made up of 13 amino acids. Trimming left V 6 bases short and J 5 bases short, with 13 bases between. This CDR3 reads CATSQSAGETQYF. In nucleotides, the CDR3 is TGTGCCACCAGTCAATCCGCAGGGGAGACCCAGTACTTC.

J is TRBJ2-7 and V is TRBV6-5, with D possibly TRBD1 on 6 matching bases. CDR1 and CDR2 from the germline V gene are MNHEY and SVGAGI. V shed 0 bases and J shed 2 bases, with 11 bases lying between them. The CDR3 extends over 15 amino acids. The CDR3 region has the DNA TGTGCCAGCAGTTACTCGTGGGACACAGCCTACGAGCAGTACTTC. Its protein product is CASSYSWDTAYEQYF.